Below are 2 T cell receptor beta chains sequenced from a single sample in a study of T cells after yellow fever vaccination (dated by TCRdb to the late 2010s). Per the publication, the treatment or condition label means: live attenuated yellow fever vaccine strain. Receptor amplification or capture employed 5' RACE. The listed sequencing device is Illumina HiSeq 2500. TCRdb handled the public reads itself, with Q25 trimming in fastp and clone calling in MiXCR, and kept productive beta chains. Here each entry gathers all rows of one CDR3 protein and keeps the most common genes and DNA. The sample includes some 300,000 distinct CDR3 sequences, with 7% to 10% observed a single time. 17% of the sample lies in the top ten. Sequenced material: PBMCs, taken roughly 46 days after the first yellow fever vaccination. Receptor source: a man in his late teens or twenties who received the YFV17D yellow fever vaccine.

This clonotype appeared many times. The V gene is TRBV11-3, the J gene TRBJ2-1; 10 bases align to TRBD2. CDR1 and CDR2 (germline): SGHNT, YENEEA. The CDR3 covers 15 residues. V shed 2 bases and J 2 bases; nucleotides not matched to a gene: 0. In DNA, the CDR3 is TGTGCCAGCAGCTTAACTAGCGGGGCCTACAATGAGCAGTTCTTC. It yields the protein CASSLTSGAYNEQFF. The variable domain in full, with the rest retrieved from reference TRBV11-3 and TRBJ2-1, is EAGVVQSPRYKIIEKKQPVAFWCNPISGHNTLYWYLQNLGQGPELLIRYENEEAVDDSQLPKDRFSAERLKGVDSTLKIQPAELGDSAVYLCASSLTSGAYNEQFFGPGTRLTVL.

The V and J genes are TRBV10-3 and TRBJ2-7, with 11 bases aligning to TRBD2. The germline gives CDR1 ENHRY, CDR2 SYGVKD. The CDR3 consists of 16 residues. J lost 7 bases, V lost 2 bases, and 10 bases had no gene match. The CDR3 reads CAISEPTSGGLREQYF. The CDR3 DNA sequence: TGTGCCATCAGTGAGCCTACTAGCGGGGGCCTTCGGGAGCAGTACTTC.